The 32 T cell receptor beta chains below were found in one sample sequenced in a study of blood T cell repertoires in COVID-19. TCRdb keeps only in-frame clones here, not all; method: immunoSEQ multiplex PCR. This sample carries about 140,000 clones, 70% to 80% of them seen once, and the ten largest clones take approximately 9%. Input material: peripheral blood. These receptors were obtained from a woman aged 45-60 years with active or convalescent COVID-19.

The CDR3 here is CAWSVPLPGGNQPQHF. The CDR3 DNA reads TGTGCCTGGAGTGTACCTCTCCCGGGGGGCAATCAGCCCCAGCATTTT. The V call is TRBV30, the J call TRBJ1-5, with a weak D call TRBD1 (5 bases). The CDR3 totals 16 residues. Trimming took off 0 bases at V and 2 bases at J, with 14 bases between the two ends. In germline, CDR1 is GTSNPN, CDR2 SVGIG (reference sequence).

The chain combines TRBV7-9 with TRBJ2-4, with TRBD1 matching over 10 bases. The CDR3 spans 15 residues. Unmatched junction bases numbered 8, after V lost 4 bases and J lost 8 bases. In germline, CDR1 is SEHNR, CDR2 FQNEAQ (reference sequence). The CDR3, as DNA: TGTGCCAGCAGCTCCTCTTGGACAGGGGGAGACATTCAGTACTTC. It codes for CASSSSWTGGDIQYF.

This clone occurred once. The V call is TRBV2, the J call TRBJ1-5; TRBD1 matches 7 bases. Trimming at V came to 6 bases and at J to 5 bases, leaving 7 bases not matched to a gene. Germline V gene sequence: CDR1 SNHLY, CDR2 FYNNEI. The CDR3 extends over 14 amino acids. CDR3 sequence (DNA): TGTGCCAGCAGATTATATGACAGGGATCAGCCCCAGCATTTT. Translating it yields CASRLYDRDQPQHF.

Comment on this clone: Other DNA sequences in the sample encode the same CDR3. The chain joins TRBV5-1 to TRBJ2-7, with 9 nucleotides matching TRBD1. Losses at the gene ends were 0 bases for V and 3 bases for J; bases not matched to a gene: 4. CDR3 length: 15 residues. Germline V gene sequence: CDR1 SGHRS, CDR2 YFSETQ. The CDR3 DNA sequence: TGCGCCAGCAGCTTGGGCGGGACAGGGAACTACGAGCAGTACTTC. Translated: CASSLGGTGNYEQYF. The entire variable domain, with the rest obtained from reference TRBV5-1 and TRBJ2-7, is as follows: KAGVTQTPRYLIKTRGQQVTLSCSPISGHRSVSWYQQTPGQGLQFLFEYFSETQRNKGNFPGRFSGRQFSNSRSEMNVSTLELGDSALYLCASSLGGTGNYEQYFGPGTRLTVT.

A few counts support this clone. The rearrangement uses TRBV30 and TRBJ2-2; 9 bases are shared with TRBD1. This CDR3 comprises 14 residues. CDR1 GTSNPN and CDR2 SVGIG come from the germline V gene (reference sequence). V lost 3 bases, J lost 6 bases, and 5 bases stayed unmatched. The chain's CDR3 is CAWRGQGGSGELFF. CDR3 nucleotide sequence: TGTGCCTGGAGGGGACAGGGAGGCTCCGGGGAGCTGTTTTTT. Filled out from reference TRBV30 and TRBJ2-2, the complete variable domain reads SQTIHQWPATLVQPVGSPLSLECTVEGTSNPNLYWYRQAAGRGLQLLFYSVGIGQISSEVPQNLSASRPQDRQFILSSKKLLLSDSGFYLCAWRGQGGSGELFFGEGSRLTVL.

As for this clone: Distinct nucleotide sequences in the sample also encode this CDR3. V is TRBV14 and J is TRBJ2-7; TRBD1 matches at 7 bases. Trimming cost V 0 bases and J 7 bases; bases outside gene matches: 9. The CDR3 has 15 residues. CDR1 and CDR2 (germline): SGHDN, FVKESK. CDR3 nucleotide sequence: TGTGCCAGCAGCCAAGATAGGAGACAGGGCAATGAGCAGTACTTC. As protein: CASSQDRRQGNEQYF.

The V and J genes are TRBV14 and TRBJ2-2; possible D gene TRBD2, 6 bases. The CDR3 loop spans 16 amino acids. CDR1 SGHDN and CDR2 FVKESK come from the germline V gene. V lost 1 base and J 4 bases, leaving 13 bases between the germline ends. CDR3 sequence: CASSQVGGMSTGELFF. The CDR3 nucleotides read TGTGCCAGCAGCCAAGTCGGGGGTATGAGCACCGGGGAGCTGTTTTTT.

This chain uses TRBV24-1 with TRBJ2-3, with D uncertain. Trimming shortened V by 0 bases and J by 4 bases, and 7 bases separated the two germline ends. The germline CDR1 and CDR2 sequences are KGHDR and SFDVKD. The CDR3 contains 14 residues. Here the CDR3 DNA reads TGTGCCACCAGTGATTTGGGTACGGCAGATACGCAGTATTTT. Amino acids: CATSDLGTADTQYF.

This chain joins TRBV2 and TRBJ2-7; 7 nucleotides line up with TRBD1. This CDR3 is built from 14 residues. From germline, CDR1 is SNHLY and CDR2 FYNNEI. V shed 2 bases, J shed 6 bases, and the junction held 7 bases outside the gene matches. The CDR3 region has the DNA TGTGCCAGCAGTGAATCCCACACAGGGGCCGAGCAGTACTTC. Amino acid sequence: CASSESHTGAEQYF.

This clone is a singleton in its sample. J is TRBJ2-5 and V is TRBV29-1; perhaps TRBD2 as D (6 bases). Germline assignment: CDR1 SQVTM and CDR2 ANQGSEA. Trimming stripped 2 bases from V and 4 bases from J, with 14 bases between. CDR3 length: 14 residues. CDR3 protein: CSVETVPGVETQYF. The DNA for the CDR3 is TGCAGCGTTGAAACGGTCCCGGGGGTAGAGACCCAGTACTTC.

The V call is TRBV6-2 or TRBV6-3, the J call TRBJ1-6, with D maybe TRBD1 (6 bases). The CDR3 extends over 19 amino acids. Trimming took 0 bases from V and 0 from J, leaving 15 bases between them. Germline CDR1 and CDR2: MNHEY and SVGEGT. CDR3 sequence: CASSYSIRTESSYNSPLHF. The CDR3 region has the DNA TGTGCCAGCAGTTACTCGATCAGGACAGAGAGCTCCTATAATTCACCCCTCCACTTT.

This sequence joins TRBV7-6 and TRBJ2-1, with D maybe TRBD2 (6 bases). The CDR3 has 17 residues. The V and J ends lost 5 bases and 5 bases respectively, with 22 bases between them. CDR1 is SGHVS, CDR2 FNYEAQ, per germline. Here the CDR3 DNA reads TGTGCCAGCAGCGCCCCGAAGACTAGAATATTGAACAATGAGCAGTTCTTC. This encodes CASSAPKTRILNNEQFF.

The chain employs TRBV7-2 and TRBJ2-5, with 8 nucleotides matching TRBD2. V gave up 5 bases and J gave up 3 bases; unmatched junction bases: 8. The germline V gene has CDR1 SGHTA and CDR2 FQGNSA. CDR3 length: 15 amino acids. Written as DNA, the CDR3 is TGTGCCAGCAGCCGTTGGGGTAGCGGGGAAGAGACCCAGTACTTC. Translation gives CASSRWGSGEETQYF.

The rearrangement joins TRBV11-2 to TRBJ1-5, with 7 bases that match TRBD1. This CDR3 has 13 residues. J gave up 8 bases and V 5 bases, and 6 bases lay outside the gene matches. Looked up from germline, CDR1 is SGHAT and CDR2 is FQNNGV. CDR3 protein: CASSLGGSEPQHF. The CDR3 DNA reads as TGTGCCAGCAGCCTAGGGGGCTCGGAGCCCCAGCATTTT.

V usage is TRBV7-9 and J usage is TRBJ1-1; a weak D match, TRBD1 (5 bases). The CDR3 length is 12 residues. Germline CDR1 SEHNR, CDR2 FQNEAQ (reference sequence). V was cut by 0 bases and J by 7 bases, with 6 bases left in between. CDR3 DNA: TGTGCCAGCAGCTTAGCGACAGATGAAGCTTTCTTT. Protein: CASSLATDEAFF.

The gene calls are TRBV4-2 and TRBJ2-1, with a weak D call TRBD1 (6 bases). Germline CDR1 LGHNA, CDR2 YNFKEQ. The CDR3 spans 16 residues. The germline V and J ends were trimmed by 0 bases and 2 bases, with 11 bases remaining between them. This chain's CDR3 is CASSQDQRGTYNEQFF. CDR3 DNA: TGTGCCAGCAGCCAAGATCAGAGGGGGACCTACAATGAGCAGTTCTTC.

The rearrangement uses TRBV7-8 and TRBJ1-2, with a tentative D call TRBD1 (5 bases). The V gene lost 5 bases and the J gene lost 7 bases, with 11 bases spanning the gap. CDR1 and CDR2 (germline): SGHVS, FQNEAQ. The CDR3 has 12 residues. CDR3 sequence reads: CASSLVGVGYTF. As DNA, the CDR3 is TGTGCCAGCAGCCTTGTAGGGGTTGGCTACACCTTC.

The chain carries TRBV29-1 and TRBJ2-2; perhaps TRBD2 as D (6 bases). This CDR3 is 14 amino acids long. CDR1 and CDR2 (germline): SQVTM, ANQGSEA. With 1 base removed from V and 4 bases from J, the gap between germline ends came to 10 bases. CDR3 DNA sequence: TGCAGCGTTGAAGCGGGAGAAATCACCGGGGAGCTGTTTTTT. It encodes CSVEAGEITGELFF.

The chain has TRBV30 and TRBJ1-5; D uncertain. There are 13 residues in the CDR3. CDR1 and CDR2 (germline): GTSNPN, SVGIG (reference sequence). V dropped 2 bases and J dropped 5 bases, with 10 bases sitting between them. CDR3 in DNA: TGTGCCTGGAGTATTAGGGAGGATCAGCCCCAGCATTTT. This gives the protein CAWSIREDQPQHF.

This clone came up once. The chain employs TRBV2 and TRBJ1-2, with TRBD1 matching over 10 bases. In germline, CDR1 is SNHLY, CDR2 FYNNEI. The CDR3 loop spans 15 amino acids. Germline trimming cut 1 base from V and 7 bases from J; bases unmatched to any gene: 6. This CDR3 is CASSEVRTGGGGYTF. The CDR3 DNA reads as TGTGCCAGCAGTGAAGTCCGGACAGGGGGTGGTGGCTACACCTTC.

This CDR3 is CAWSVQGNTIYF. CDR3 coding DNA: TGTGCCTGGAGTGTACAGGGAAACACCATATATTTT. The gene calls are TRBV30 and TRBJ1-3; D not resolved. Per the germline V gene, CDR1 is GTSNPN and CDR2 is SVGIG (reference sequence). Trimming pared 0 bases from V and 4 bases from J, leaving 4 bases between. The CDR3 has 12 residues. The variable domain in full, with the rest retrieved from reference TRBV30 and TRBJ1-3, is SQTIHQWPATLVQPVGSPLSLECTVEGTSNPNLYWYRQAAGRGLQLLFYSVGIGQISSEVPQNLSASRPQDRQFILSSKKLLLSDSGFYLCAWSVQGNTIYFGEGSWLTVV.

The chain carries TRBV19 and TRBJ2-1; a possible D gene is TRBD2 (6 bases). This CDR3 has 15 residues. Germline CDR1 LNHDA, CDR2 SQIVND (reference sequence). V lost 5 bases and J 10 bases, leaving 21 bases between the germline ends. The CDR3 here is CASSSLASYGREQFF. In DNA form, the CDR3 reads TGTGCCAGTAGTTCCCTAGCGTCGTATGGAAGGGAGCAGTTCTTC.

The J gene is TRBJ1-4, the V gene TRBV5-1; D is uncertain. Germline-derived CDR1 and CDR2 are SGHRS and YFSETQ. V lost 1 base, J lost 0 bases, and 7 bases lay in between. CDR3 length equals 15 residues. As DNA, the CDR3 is TGCGCCAGCAGCTTGAACACCCCAACTAATGAAAAACTGTTTTTT. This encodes CASSLNTPTNEKLFF. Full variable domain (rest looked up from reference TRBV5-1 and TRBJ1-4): KAGVTQTPRYLIKTRGQQVTLSCSPISGHRSVSWYQQTPGQGLQFLFEYFSETQRNKGNFPGRFSGRQFSNSRSEMNVSTLELGDSALYLCASSLNTPTNEKLFFGSGTQLSVL.

Here the CDR3 DNA reads TGTGCCAGCAGCTCCCCGACAGGGGGATTCTATGGCTACACCTTC. Translated: CASSSPTGGFYGYTF. This chain connects TRBV6-5 to TRBJ1-2, with 9 bases that match TRBD1. Trimming removed 6 bases from V and 4 bases from J; junction bases left unmatched: 9. Germline V gene lookup returns CDR1 MNHEY and CDR2 SVGAGI. The CDR3 is made up of 15 amino acids.

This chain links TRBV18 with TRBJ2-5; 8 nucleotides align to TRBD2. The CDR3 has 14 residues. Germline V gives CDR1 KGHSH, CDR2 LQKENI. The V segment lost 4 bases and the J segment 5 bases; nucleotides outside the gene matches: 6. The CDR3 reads CASSLTSGGETQYF. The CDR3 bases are TGTGCCAGCTCACTAACTAGCGGCGGGGAGACCCAGTACTTC.

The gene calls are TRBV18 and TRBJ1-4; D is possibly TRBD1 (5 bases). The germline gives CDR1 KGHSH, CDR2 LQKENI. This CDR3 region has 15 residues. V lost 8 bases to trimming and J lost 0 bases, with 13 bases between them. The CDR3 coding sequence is TGTGCCAGCACCCGATTAGGGGCAACTAATGAAAAACTGTTTTTT. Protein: CASTRLGATNEKLFF.

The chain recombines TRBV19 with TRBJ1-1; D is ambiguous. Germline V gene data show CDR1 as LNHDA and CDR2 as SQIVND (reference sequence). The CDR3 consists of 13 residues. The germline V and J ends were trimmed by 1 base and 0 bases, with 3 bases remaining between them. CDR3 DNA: TGTGCCAGTAGTATAGCGGTGAACACTGAAGCTTTCTTT. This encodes CASSIAVNTEAFF.

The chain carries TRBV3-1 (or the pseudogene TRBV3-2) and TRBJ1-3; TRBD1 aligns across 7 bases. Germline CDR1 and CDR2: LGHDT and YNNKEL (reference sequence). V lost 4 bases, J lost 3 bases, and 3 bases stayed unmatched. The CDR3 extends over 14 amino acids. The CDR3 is CASSLPGGGNTIYF. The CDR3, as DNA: TGTGCCAGCAGCCTTCCAGGGGGTGGAAACACCATATATTTT.

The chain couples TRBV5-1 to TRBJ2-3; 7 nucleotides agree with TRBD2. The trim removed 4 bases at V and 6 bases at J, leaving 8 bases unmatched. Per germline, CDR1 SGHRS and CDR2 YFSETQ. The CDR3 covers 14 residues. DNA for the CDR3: TGCGCCAGCAGCCCCGGGGGGACCCAGGATACGCAGTATTTT. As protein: CASSPGGTQDTQYF.

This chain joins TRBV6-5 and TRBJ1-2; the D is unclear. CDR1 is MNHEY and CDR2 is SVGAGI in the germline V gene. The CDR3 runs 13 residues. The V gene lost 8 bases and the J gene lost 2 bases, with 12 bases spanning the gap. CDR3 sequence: CASGSRLNYGYTF. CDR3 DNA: TGTGCCAGCGGTAGCAGACTAAACTATGGCTACACCTTC.

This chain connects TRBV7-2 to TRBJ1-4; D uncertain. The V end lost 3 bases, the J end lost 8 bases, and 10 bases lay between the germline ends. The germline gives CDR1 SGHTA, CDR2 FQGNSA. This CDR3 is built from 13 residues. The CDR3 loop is CASSFWAAEKLFF. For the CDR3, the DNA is TGTGCCAGCAGCTTTTGGGCCGCGGAAAAACTGTTTTTT.

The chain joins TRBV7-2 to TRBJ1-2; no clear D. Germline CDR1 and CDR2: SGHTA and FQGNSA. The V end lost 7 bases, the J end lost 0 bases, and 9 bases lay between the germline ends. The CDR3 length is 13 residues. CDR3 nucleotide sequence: TGTGCCAGCACCCCTCTATCTAACTATGGCTACACCTTC. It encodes CASTPLSNYGYTF.